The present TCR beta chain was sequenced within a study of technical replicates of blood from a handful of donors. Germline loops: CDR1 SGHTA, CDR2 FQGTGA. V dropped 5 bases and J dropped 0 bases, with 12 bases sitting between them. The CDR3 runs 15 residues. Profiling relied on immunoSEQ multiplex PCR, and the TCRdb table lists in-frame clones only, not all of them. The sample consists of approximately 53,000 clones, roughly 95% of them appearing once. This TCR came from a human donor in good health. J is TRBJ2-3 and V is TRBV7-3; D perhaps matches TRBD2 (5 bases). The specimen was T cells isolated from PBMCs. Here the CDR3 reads CASSPTTYSTDTQYF. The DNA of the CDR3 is TGTGCCAGCAGCCCGACTACCTATAGCACAGATACGCAGTATTTT.